This T cell receptor beta chain stems from a study of T-cell reconstitution after alpha-beta-depleted transplantation in children (dated by TCRdb to 2016 to 2018). Context from the whole study: Using TCR repertoire profiling, the study followed T-cell immune reconstitution in a quantitative way in children after TCRalphabeta/CD19-depleted allogeneic hematopoietic cell transplantation.

The library was generated by PCR. Sequencing was carried out with an Illumina HiSeq 2500. To normalize quantification of the TCRbeta repertoire, the TCR libraries were built with molecular barcoding that relied on unique molecular identifiers. Clones were called with MiXCR by TCRdb after fastp trimmed the public reads at Q25, and only in-frame beta chains were retained. Rows matching on CDR3 protein sequence are summarized as one entry with the most common DNA and genes. The sample table contains 200,000 to 250,000 distinct CDR3 sequences; only one count was recorded for roughly 10% of them. The ten largest make up 5.5% to 8% of the sample. Regarding this clonotype: What antigen it recognizes has not been identified. No qualities accompany the bases; no much larger clone lies one base away.

V and J are trimmed by 7 bases and 5 bases, and the gene matches miss 9 bases of the junction. CDR1 and CDR2 (MNHEY, SMNVEV) derive from the germline V gene (reference sequence). From the cysteine through the phenylalanine, the CDR3 covers 15 amino acids. Of all the DNA, just the CDR3 is kept, 45 bases in frame from base 1. This clonotype originated in a human donor who donated a stem cell graft to a child with acute lymphoblastic leukemia. Here the chain combines TRBV27 and TRBJ1-2, and 11 junctional nucleotides match TRBD1. The source was PBMCs from the stem cell graft donor, collected from the stem cell graft. The CDR3 loop reads CASTYRTGGSYGYTF. The base sequence is TGTGCCAGCACTTACCGGACAGGGGGCTCGTATGGCTACACCTTC.